This T cell receptor (beta chain) was documented in a study of CD8 T cells in ankylosing spondylitis. This CDR3 spans 14 amino acids. V lost 6 bases and J lost 0, with 12 bases in between. CDR1 is MNHNS, CDR2 SASEGT, per germline. Making the TCR beta libraries involved quantitative 5'-RACE with molecular barcodes. MiXCR, run by TCRdb on the 5' RACE reads, gives a single entry per CDR3 protein. This table holds under 250,000 distinct CDR3 sequences, more than 25% found once. This TCR was recovered from a male donor with ankylosing spondylitis or in good health (not recorded which). Specimen: blood, either unsorted or a sorted T cell fraction (not recorded which). The rearrangement uses TRBV6-1 and TRBJ2-7; D perhaps matches TRBD1 (5 bases). The CDR3 here is CASRARADSYEQYF. CDR3 nucleotides: TGTGCCAGCAGAGCCAGGGCCGACTCCTACGAGCAGTACTTC.